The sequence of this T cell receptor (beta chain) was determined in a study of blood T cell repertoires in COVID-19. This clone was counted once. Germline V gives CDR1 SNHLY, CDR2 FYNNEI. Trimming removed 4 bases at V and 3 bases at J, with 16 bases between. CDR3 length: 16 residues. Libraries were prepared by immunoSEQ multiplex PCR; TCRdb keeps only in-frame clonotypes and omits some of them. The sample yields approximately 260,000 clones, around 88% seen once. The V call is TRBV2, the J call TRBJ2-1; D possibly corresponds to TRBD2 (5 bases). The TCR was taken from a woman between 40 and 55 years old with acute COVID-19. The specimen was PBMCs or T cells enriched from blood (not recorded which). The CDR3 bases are TGTGCCAGCAGTGGTAGCGCTATACGGCGCTACAATGAGCAGTTCTTC. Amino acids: CASSGSAIRRYNEQFF.